Listed here are 17 T cell receptor beta chains from one sample, sequenced in a study of blood T cell repertoires in COVID-19. TCRdb's table, derived via immunoSEQ multiplex PCR, lists solely in-frame clones and lacks some. This sample has 250,000 to 300,000 clones, with 80% to 85% found just once. The sequencing sample was made of PBMCs or T cells enriched from blood (not recorded which). Receptors were obtained from a man aged 40-55 years who had been exposed to COVID-19.

The J gene is TRBJ1-2, the V gene TRBV11-3; a weak D match, TRBD1 (5 bases). There are 15 residues in the CDR3. Trimming stripped 6 bases from V and 2 bases from J, with 16 bases between. Germline CDR1 SGHNT, CDR2 YENEEA. DNA of the CDR3: TGTGCCAGCAGTCTCAGGGCATTTACCAACTATGGCTACACCTTC. Encoded protein: CASSLRAFTNYGYTF.

V gene TRBV6-1 combines with J gene TRBJ2-7; 10 nucleotides line up with TRBD2. Germline CDR1 is MNHNS and CDR2 is SASEGT. The junction had 12 bases not matched to a gene; V was cut back by 2 bases and J by 5 bases. This CDR3 contains 17 residues. CDR3: CASSEHLSLAGVNEQYF. The CDR3 nucleotides read TGTGCCAGCAGTGAACACCTATCCCTAGCGGGAGTGAACGAGCAGTACTTC.

Only a few counts were recorded for this clone. The chain is built from TRBV7-3 and TRBJ1-1; unclear D gene. The CDR3 contains 13 residues. V dropped 0 bases and J dropped 8 bases, with 10 bases sitting between them. Germline values: CDR1 SGHTA, CDR2 FQGTGA. The CDR3 here is CASSLTHGLEAFF. The CDR3 DNA sequence: TGTGCCAGCAGCTTAACACATGGGCTGGAAGCTTTCTTT. Combining the CDR3 with reference TRBV7-3 and TRBJ1-1 gives the whole variable domain GAGVSQTPSNKVTEKGKYVELRCDPISGHTALYWYRQSLGQGPEFLIYFQGTGAADDSGLPNDRFFAVRPEGSVSTLKIQRTERGDSAVYLCASSLTHGLEAFFGQGTRLTVV.

The chain is built from TRBV19 and TRBJ2-4; D ambiguous. The CDR3 has 13 residues. Trimming removed 0 bases from V and 15 bases from J, with 15 bases in between. The germline V gene encodes CDR1 LNHDA and CDR2 SQIVND (reference sequence). In DNA form, the CDR3 reads TGTGCCAGTAGTATAGATCGGTGGAGTTTTCCGTACTTC. This translates into CASSIDRWSFPYF.

The chain is built from TRBV5-1 and TRBJ2-1, with TRBD1 matching over 7 bases. The CDR3 sequence is 14 residues long. Per germline, CDR1 SGHRS and CDR2 YFSETQ. The J segment lost 5 bases and the V segment lost 4 bases, leaving 6 bases of the junction unmatched. This CDR3 is CASSPQTGNNEQFF. The CDR3 bases are TGCGCCAGCAGCCCTCAGACAGGGAACAATGAGCAGTTCTTC.

The rearrangement joins TRBV7-9 to TRBJ1-1; D gene uncertain. Germline assignment: CDR1 SEHNR and CDR2 FQNEAQ (reference sequence). The V end lost 5 bases, the J end lost 7 bases, and 11 bases lay between the germline ends. This CDR3 spans 12 amino acids. The CDR3 protein is CASSVESGEAFF. The CDR3 nucleotides read TGTGCCAGCAGCGTAGAGTCCGGTGAAGCTTTCTTT.

J is TRBJ1-2 and V is TRBV9; 7 nucleotides align to TRBD1. This CDR3 has 17 residues. The germline gives CDR1 SGDLS, CDR2 YYNGEE. The J segment lost 0 bases and the V segment lost 3 bases, leaving 11 bases of the junction unmatched. In DNA form, the CDR3 reads TGTGCCAGCAGCGGGAGGGGTCCGGGACAGACTAACTATGGCTACACCTTC. Its translation is CASSGRGPGQTNYGYTF.

V is TRBV5-4 and J is TRBJ1-1, with 8 bases aligning to TRBD1. V trimming: 4 bases; J trimming: 0 bases; junction bases outside the gene matches: 2. From germline, CDR1 is SGHNT and CDR2 YYREEE (reference sequence). The CDR3 runs 14 residues. CDR3 nucleotides: TGTGCCAGCAGCCGACAGGGGATGAACACTGAAGCTTTCTTT. Its protein is CASSRQGMNTEAFF.

V usage is TRBV4-2 and J usage is TRBJ2-7, with unresolved D. Trimming took 1 base from V and 9 from J, leaving 7 bases between them. Germline V CDR1 and CDR2: LGHNA, YNFKEQ. The CDR3 is 11 residues long. CDR3 region: CASSQGAWQYF. As DNA, the CDR3 is TGTGCCAGCAGCCAAGGTGCGTGGCAGTACTTC.

The rearrangement joins TRBV7-9 to TRBJ2-3, with a weak D call TRBD2 (5 bases). V was clipped by 4 bases and J by 10 bases, with 18 bases between them. Per the germline V gene, CDR1 is SEHNR and CDR2 is FQNEAQ (reference sequence). This CDR3 has 14 amino acids. CDR3 DNA sequence: TGTGCCAGCAGCTCGAACTTGGTACGGGGTGCGCAGTATTTT. This translates into CASSSNLVRGAQYF.

J is TRBJ1-1 and V is TRBV7-9; TRBD1 matches 7 bases. CDR1 and CDR2 (germline): SEHNR, FQNEAQ (reference sequence). V trimming: 5 bases; J trimming: 2 bases; junction bases outside the gene matches: 5. This CDR3 spans 14 amino acids. In DNA, the CDR3 is TGTGCCAGCAGCCAGGGGGAGCACAACACTGAAGCTTTCTTT. This encodes CASSQGEHNTEAFF.

V gene TRBV30 combines with J gene TRBJ2-7; 8 bases agree with TRBD2. CDR1 and CDR2 (germline): GTSNPN, SVGIG (reference sequence). This CDR3 comprises 14 residues. J gave up 4 bases and V 4 bases, and 9 bases lay outside the gene matches. CDR3 nucleotide sequence: TGTGCCTGGACCGCGGCGGGAGGTTATTACGAGCAGTACTTC. Translation: CAWTAAGGYYEQYF.

The V call is TRBV29-1, the J call TRBJ2-7; 11 bases are a match to TRBD2. J gave up 4 bases and V 5 bases, and 10 bases lay outside the gene matches. CDR1 is SQVTM and CDR2 is ANQGSEA in the germline V gene. CDR3 length: 15 residues. The DNA for the CDR3 is TGCAGCGTTTGGGGGTCTAGCGGGAGGAGTTACGAGCAGTACTTC. It is translated as CSVWGSSGRSYEQYF.

The J gene is TRBJ1-3, the V gene TRBV13, with 8 bases that match TRBD1. V trimming: 3 bases; J trimming: 8 bases; junction bases outside the gene matches: 9. Germline V gene sequence: CDR1 PRHDT, CDR2 FYEKMQ (reference sequence). CDR3 length equals 15 residues. CDR3 in amino acids: CASSFSYGQGYTIYF. The DNA of the CDR3 is TGTGCCAGCAGCTTCTCCTATGGACAGGGTTACACCATATATTTT.

The table lists this clone with a count of one. This sample includes further DNA sequences coding for the same CDR3. The chain joins TRBV7-8 to TRBJ1-1; D is ambiguous. Germline CDR1 and CDR2: SGHVS and FQNEAQ. The CDR3 loop spans 13 amino acids. V was clipped by 5 bases and J by 1 base, with 8 bases between them. The CDR3 DNA follows: TGTGCCAGCAGCCTCCGGGGGAACACTGAAGCTTTCTTT. It is translated as CASSLRGNTEAFF.

This clone was seen more than once but under ten times. This rearrangement joins TRBV7-9 to TRBJ2-2; 11 bases align to TRBD2. The CDR3 loop spans 19 amino acids. Germline assignment: CDR1 SEHNR and CDR2 FQNEAQ (reference sequence). V trimming: 5 bases; J trimming: 4 bases; junction bases outside the gene matches: 15. The CDR3 spells CASSLVGLAGGGSTGELFF. The CDR3 nucleotides are TGTGCCAGCAGCCTGGTAGGGCTAGCGGGAGGTGGAAGCACCGGGGAGCTGTTTTTT.

The rearrangement uses TRBV10-2 and TRBJ2-7; 7 bases agree with TRBD1. The V segment lost 2 bases and the J segment 3 bases; nucleotides outside the gene matches: 13. CDR1 WSHSY and CDR2 SAAADI come from the germline V gene. The CDR3 runs to 17 residues. The CDR3 region has the DNA TGCGCCAGCAGTGAGAGGGGAAAGGGGGCAGGCCTCTACGAGCAGTACTTC. Encoded protein: CASSERGKGAGLYEQYF.